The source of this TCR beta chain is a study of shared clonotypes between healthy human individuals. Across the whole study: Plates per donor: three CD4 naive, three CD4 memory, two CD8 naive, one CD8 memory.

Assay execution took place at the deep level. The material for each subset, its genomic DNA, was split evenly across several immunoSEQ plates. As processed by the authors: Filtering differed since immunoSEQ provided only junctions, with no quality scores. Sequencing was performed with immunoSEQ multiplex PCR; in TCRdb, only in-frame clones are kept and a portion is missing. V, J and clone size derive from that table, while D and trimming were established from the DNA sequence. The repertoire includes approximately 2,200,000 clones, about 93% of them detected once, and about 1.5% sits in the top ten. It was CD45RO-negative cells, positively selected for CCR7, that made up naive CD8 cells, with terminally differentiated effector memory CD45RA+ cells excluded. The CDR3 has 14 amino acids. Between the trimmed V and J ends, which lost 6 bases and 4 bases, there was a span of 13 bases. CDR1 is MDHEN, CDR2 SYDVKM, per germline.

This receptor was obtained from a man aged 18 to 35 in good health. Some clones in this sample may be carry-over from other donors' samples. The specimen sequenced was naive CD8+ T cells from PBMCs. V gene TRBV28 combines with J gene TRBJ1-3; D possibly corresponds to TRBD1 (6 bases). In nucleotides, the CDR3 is TGTGCCAGCAGCCCGTCCGGGGGCGGAAACACCATATATTTT. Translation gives CASSPSGGGNTIYF.